These 4 T cell receptor beta chains share one sample of origin, sequenced in a study of CD8 T cells in ankylosing spondylitis. One entry per CDR3 protein results from TCRdb running MiXCR on the 5' RACE reads. The table lists around 300,000 distinct CDR3 sequences, less than 25% of them singletons. The sample consisted of blood, either unsorted or a sorted T cell fraction (not recorded which). The receptors were gathered from a female donor with ankylosing spondylitis or in good health (not recorded which).

The table lists this clonotype with many counts. The genes are TRBV6-2 or TRBV6-3 and TRBJ1-5; 8 bases fit TRBD1. V shed 8 bases and J 0 bases; nucleotides not matched to a gene: 15. The CDR3 spans 18 residues. CDR1 MNHEY and CDR2 SVGEGT come from the germline V gene. The DNA of the CDR3 is TGTGCCAGCCGACCGCGGGACAGGCTTACCTATAGCAATCAGCCCCAGCATTTT. This translates into CASRPRDRLTYSNQPQHF.

The chain uses TRBV7-9 and TRBJ1-1; the match to TRBD1 covers 7 bases. Germline V gives CDR1 SEHNR, CDR2 FQNEAQ (reference sequence). The junction had 3 bases not matched to a gene; V was cut back by 1 base and J by 4 bases. CDR3 size: 14 residues. For the CDR3, the DNA is TGTGCCAGCAGCTTAGGTCCAGGGGGCACTGAAGCTTTCTTT. Translation gives CASSLGPGGTEAFF.

This clonotype was seen only a few times. The gene calls are TRBV9 and TRBJ2-7; 9 positions match TRBD2. Per the germline V gene, CDR1 is SGDLS and CDR2 is YYNGEE. The CDR3 sequence is 14 residues long. The trim removed 2 bases at V and 3 bases at J, leaving 3 bases unmatched. The CDR3 protein is CASSVGSGSYEQYF. The DNA for the CDR3 is TGTGCCAGCAGCGTGGGTAGCGGGAGCTACGAGCAGTACTTC.

The gene calls are TRBV6-5 and TRBJ2-7; D is perhaps TRBD1 (5 bases). V lost 0 bases and J 2 bases, leaving 11 bases between the germline ends. CDR1 and CDR2 from the germline V gene are MNHEY and SVGAGI. This CDR3 contains 15 residues. This chain's CDR3 is CASSYSRQGTYEQYF. In nucleotides, the CDR3 is TGTGCCAGCAGTTACTCACGGCAGGGAACCTACGAGCAGTACTTC.